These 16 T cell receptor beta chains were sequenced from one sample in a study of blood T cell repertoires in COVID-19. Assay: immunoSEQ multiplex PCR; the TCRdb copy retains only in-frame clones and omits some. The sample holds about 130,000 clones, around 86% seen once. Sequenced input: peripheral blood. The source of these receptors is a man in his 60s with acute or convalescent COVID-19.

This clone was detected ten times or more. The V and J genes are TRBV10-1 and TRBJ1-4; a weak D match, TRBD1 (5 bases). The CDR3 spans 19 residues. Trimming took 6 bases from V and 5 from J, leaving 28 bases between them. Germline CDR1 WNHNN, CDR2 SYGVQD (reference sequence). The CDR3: CASRPFLWGDPLPNEKLFF. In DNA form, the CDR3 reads TGCGCCAGCAGGCCCTTCTTATGGGGGGATCCGCTTCCAAATGAAAAACTGTTTTTT.

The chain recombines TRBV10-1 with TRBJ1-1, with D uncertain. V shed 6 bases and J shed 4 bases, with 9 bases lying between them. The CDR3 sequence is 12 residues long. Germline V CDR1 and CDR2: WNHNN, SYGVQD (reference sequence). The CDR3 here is CASSNPGTEAFF. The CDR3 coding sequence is TGCGCCAGCAGCAACCCGGGCACTGAAGCTTTCTTT.

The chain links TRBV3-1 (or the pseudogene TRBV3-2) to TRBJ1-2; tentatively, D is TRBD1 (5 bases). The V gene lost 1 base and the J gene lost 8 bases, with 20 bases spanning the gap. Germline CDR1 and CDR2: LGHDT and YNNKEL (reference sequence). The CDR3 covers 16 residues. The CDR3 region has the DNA TGTGCCAGCAGCCAAGGTGGCGGGGGTAACAGGCTCGGCTACACCTTC. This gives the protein CASSQGGGGNRLGYTF.

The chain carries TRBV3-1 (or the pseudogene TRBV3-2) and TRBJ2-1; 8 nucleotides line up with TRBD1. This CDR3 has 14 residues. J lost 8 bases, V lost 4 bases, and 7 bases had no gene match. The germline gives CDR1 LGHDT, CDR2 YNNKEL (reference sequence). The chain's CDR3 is CASSPWGQADEQFF. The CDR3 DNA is TGTGCCAGCAGCCCCTGGGGACAGGCGGATGAGCAGTTCTTC.

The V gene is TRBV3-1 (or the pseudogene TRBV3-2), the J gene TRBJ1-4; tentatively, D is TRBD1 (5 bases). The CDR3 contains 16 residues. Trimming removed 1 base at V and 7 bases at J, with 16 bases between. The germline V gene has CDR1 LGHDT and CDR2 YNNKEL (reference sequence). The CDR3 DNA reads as TGTGCCAGCAGCCAAGGTATCCCCGGGGGGGGTGAAAAACTGTTTTTT. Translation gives CASSQGIPGGGEKLFF.

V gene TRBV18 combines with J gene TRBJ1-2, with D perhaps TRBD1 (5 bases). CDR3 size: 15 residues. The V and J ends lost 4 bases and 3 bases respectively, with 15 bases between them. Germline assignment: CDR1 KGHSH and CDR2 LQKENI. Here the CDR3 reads CASSLTPDTHYGYTF. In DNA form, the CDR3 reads TGTGCCAGCTCACTCACACCGGACACGCACTATGGCTACACCTTC.

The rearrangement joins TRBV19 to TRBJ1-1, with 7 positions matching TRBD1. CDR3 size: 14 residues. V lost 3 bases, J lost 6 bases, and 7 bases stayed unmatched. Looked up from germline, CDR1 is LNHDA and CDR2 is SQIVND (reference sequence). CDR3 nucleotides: TGTGCCAGTAGTATGAGGGGGCGGTCCGCTGAAGCTTTCTTT. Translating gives CASSMRGRSAEAFF.

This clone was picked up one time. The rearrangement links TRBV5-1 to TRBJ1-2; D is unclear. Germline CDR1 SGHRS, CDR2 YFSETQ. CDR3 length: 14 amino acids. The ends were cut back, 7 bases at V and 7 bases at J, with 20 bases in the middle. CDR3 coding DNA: TGCGCCAGCGGCGACGGGGATACCTCTTTTGGCTACACCTTC. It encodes CASGDGDTSFGYTF.

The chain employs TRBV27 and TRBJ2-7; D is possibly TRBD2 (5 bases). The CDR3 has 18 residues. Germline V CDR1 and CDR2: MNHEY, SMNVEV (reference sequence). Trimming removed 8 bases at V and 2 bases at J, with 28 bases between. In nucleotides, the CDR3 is TGTGCCAGCTCCAGACAATATACTAGGGTCCGTGTCCCCTACGAGCAGTACTTC. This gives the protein CASSRQYTRVRVPYEQYF.

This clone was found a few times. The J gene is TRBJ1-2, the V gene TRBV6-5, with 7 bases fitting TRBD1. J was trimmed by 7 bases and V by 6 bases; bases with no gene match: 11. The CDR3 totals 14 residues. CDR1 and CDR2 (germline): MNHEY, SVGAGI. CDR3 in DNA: TGTGCCAGCAGACGACCGGGACAGTTTTCTGGCTACACCTTC. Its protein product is CASRRPGQFSGYTF.

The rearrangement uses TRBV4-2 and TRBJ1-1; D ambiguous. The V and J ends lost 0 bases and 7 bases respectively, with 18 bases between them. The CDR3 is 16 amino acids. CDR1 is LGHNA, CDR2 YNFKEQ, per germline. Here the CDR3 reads CASSQDRPTDGSEAFF. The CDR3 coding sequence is TGTGCCAGCAGCCAAGACAGGCCGACGGACGGGAGTGAAGCTTTCTTT.

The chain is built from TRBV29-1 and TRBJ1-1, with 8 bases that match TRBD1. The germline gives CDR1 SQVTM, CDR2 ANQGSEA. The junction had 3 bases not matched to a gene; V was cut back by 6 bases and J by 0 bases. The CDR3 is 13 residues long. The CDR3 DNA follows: TGCAGCGTGAGGACAGGGATGAACACTGAAGCTTTCTTT. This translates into CSVRTGMNTEAFF. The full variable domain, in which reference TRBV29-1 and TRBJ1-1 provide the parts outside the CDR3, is SAVISQKPSRDICQRGTSLTIQCQVDSQVTMMFWYRQQPGQSLTLIATANQGSEATYESGFVIDKFPISRPNLTFSTLTVSNMSPEDSSIYLCSVRTGMNTEAFFGQGTRLTVV.

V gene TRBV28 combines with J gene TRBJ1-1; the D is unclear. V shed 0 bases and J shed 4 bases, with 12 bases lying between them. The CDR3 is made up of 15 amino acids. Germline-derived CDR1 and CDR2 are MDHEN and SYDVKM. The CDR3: CASSLWSFGSTEAFF. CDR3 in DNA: TGTGCCAGCAGTTTATGGAGTTTCGGGAGCACTGAAGCTTTCTTT.

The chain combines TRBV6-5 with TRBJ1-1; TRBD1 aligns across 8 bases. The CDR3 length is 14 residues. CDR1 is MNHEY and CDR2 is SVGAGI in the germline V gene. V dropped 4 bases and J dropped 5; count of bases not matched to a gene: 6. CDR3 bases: TGTGCCAGCAGTTTCAGGGGGCTGGGTACTGAAGCTTTCTTT. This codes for CASSFRGLGTEAFF.

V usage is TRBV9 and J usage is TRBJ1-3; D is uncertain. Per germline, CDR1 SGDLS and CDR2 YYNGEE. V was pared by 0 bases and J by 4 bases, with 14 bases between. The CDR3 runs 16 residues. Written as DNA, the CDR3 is TGTGCCAGCAGCGTAGGAGGGCCCAGCTTCGGAAACACCATATATTTT. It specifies CASSVGGPSFGNTIYF.

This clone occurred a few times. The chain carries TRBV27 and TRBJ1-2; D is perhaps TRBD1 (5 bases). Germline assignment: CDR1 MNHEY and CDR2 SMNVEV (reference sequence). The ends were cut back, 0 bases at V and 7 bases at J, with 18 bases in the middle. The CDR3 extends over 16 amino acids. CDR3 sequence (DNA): TGTGCCAGCAGTTTATCCGCGGGGACGCCTCGGGCTGGCTACACCTTC. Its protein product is CASSLSAGTPRAGYTF.